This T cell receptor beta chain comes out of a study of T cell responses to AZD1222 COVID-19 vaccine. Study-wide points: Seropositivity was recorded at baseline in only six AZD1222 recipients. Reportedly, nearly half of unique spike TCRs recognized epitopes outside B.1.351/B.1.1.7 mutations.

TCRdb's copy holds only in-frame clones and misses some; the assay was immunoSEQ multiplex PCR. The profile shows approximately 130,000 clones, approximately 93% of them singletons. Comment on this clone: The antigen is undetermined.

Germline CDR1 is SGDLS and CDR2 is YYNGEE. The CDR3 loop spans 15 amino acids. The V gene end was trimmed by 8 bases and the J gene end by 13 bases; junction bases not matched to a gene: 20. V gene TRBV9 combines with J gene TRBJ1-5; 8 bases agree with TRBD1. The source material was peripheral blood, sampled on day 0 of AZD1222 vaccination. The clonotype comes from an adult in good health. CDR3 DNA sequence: TGTGCCAGTCAACCCAGCGGCAGGGGGCGCGGTAGGCAGCATTTT. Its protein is CASQPSGRGRGRQHF.